The rows below give T cell receptor beta chains drawn from one sample of a study of technical replicates of blood from a handful of donors. Clones were sequenced by immunoSEQ multiplex PCR, and TCRdb holds only the in-frame ones, with some missing. The sample records 65,000 to 85,000 clones, 85% to 95% being singletons. Sequenced material: T cells isolated from PBMCs. Receptor source: a human donor in good health. Both conserved end residues are part of each CDR3. D genes are given only for firm matches. Expanded clones get a size class; other rows say once, few or many, or leave the size out.

>TRBV27|-|-|TRBJ1-2
TGTGCCAGCAGTTTCGGCCAGGGTAACTATGGCTACACCTTC
CASSFGQGNYGYTF
>TRBV11-1|-|-|TRBJ1-2
TGTGCCAGCAGCTTAGGGGGCCCTTCCTATGGCTACACCTTC
CASSLGGPSYGYTF
>TRBV30|TRBD2|-|TRBJ2-3
TGTGCCTGGACTAGCGGGAGGTCAGATACGCAGTATTTT
CAWTSGRSDTQYF
>TRBV5-1|-|-|TRBJ2-7
TGCGCCAGCAGCCAACAACCGGGTTATTACGAGCAGTACTTC
CASSQQPGYYEQYF
>TRBV4-3|TRBD2|-|TRBJ2-3
TGCGCCAGCAGCCACCGGACTAGCGGGATCTCAGATACGCAGTATTTT
CASSHRTSGISDTQYF
>TRBV6-1|-|-|TRBJ2-7
TGTGCCAGCAGGTCGGCAGGGGATATCTACGAGCAGTACTTC
CASRSAGDIYEQYF
>TRBV7-9|TRBD2|-|TRBJ2-1
TGTGCCAGCGCTCTGGGGGGGAATGAGCAGTTCTTC
CASALGGNEQFF
>TRBV19|-|few|TRBJ1-1
TGTGCCAGTAGCGGCGGGAACACTGAAGCTTTCTTT
CASSGGNTEAFF
>TRBV7-6|-|-|TRBJ1-4
TGTGCCAGCAGCTTAGCCGGGCGAGGGCTCGCAACTAATGAAAAACTGTTTTTT
CASSLAGRGLATNEKLFF
>TRBV10-3|TRBD1|-|TRBJ2-7
TGTGCCATCAGTGAGCCAGACAGGGGGCCGTACGAGCAGTACTTC
CAISEPDRGPYEQYF
>TRBV10-3|TRBD1|few|TRBJ2-4
TGTGCCATCAGTGGACAGGGGGTAACCATTCAGTACTTC
CAISGQGVTIQYF
>TRBV6-6|-|-|TRBJ1-1
TGTGCCAGCAGTTACCCCTCCACTGAAGCTTTCTTT
CASSYPSTEAFF
>TRBV10-2|-|-|TRBJ1-1
TGCGCCAGCAGTGACCCCGGCTTTAGGGGTATAGCTTTCTTT
CASSDPGFRGIAFF
>TRBV5-4|TRBD2|-|TRBJ2-1
TGTGCCAGCAGGGGGACTAGCGGGAGGGTTTCAGAGTTCTTC
CASRGTSGRVSEFF
>TRBV6-5|-|-|TRBJ1-1
TGTGCCAGCAGTTACCTGGGAGTTGTGAACACTGAAGCTTTCTTT
CASSYLGVVNTEAFF
>TRBV9|-|-|TRBJ1-5
TGTGCCAGCAGCGCCGACGGGGGAAGGAGTCAGCCCCAGCATTTT
CASSADGGRSQPQHF
>TRBV13|-|-|TRBJ1-6
TGTGCCAGCAGCCCCACTGAGGGAGTTTCACCCCTCCACTTT
CASSPTEGVSPLHF
>TRBV4-1|-|-|TRBJ2-5
TGCGCCAGCAGCCAATCGGTTCCAGGGGAGACCCAGTACTTC
CASSQSVPGETQYF
>TRBV4-3|-|-|TRBJ2-1
TGCGCCAGCAGAAGAGTCTCCAACAGCTACAATGAGCAGTTCTTC
CASRRVSNSYNEQFF
>TRBV9|-|-|TRBJ1-1
TGTGCCAGCAGCGACTACCTGACCGGTGACACTGAAGCTTTCTTT
CASSDYLTGDTEAFF
>TRBV28|TRBD1|-|TRBJ2-5
TGTGCCAGCACCCAGGCAGGGGGCTGGGAGACCCAGTACTTC
CASTQAGGWETQYF
>TRBV5-6|TRBD2|-|TRBJ2-3
TGTGCCAGCAGCCCGGAGGTTGCGGGAGTGGGAACAGATACGCAGTATTTT
CASSPEVAGVGTDTQYF
>TRBV18|TRBD2|-|TRBJ2-7
TGTGCCAGCTCACCACCGACGGGAGGGAGCGAGCAGTACTTC
CASSPPTGGSEQYF
>TRBV7-9|-|-|TRBJ2-3
TGTGCCAGCAGCTCCCCTTCGGACATCCCACGAGATACGCAGTATTTT
CASSSPSDIPRDTQYF
>TRBV6-5|-|once|TRBJ2-5
TGTGCCAGCAGTTACAGGGCGGGGACCCAGTACTTC
CASSYRAGTQYF
>TRBV29-1|TRBD1|once|TRBJ2-7
TGCAGCGTTACCCCGGCAGGGGGTTTCGAGCAGTACTTC
CSVTPAGGFEQYF
>TRBV5-1|-|-|TRBJ2-7
TGCGCCAGCAGCTTGGGATACGAGCAGTACTTC
CASSLGYEQYF
>TRBV19|-|-|TRBJ1-4
TGTGCCAGTAGTACCGTTGCAACTAATGAAAAACTGTTTTTT
CASSTVATNEKLFF
>TRBV18|-|-|TRBJ1-5
TGTGCCAGCTCACCTTCGCAGGGGTGGGATAGCAATCAGCCCCAGCATTTT
CASSPSQGWDSNQPQHF
>TRBV9|TRBD2|-|TRBJ2-3
TGTGCCAGCAGCGTGAGGCGGGAGGGCCCAGATACGCAGTATTTT
CASSVRREGPDTQYF
>TRBV11-3|-|-|TRBJ2-2
TGTGCCAGCAAAGGAGCGGACGGGGAGCTGTTTTTT
CASKGADGELFF
>TRBV4-1|TRBD2|-|TRBJ2-5
TGCGCCAGCAGCCAAGCAACAGCGGGAGCGCTAGAGACCCAGTACTTC
CASSQATAGALETQYF
>TRBV29-1|-|-|TRBJ2-2
TGCAGCGGCTCCTCAGGGGTGTACACCGGGGAGCTGTTTTTT
CSGSSGVYTGELFF
>TRBV4-2|TRBD2|-|TRBJ2-3
TGTGCCAGCAAGATAGCGGGGAGCACAGATACGCAGTATTTT
CASKIAGSTDTQYF
>TRBV27|-|-|TRBJ1-1
TGTGCCAGCAGTCTCCGGAGCGGGAACACTGAAGCTTTCTTT
CASSLRSGNTEAFF
>TRBV11-3|-|-|TRBJ1-1
TGTGCCAGCAGTTCAGGGCATCAGAACACTGAAGCTTTCTTT
CASSSGHQNTEAFF
>TRBV9|-|-|TRBJ1-1
TGTGCCAGCAGCCCCCGTTATGTGGGCGCTGAAGCTTTCTTT
CASSPRYVGAEAFF
>TRBV11-2|-|-|TRBJ2-1
TGTGCCAGCAGCCGGCAAGGCGGAAACTACAATGAGCAGTTCTTC
CASSRQGGNYNEQFF
>TRBV10-3|TRBD2|-|TRBJ2-1
TGTGCCATCAGTGACCCTAGCGGGATCAACTACAATGAGCAGTTCTTC
CAISDPSGINYNEQFF
>TRBV30|TRBD2|-|TRBJ2-2
TGTGCCTGGAGTGGACTAGCGGGTACCGGGGAGCTGTTTTTT
CAWSGLAGTGELFF
>TRBV9|TRBD1|-|TRBJ2-1
TGTGCCAGCAGCGAGTCCCGGGACAGGTACAATGAGCAGTTCTTC
CASSESRDRYNEQFF
>TRBV6-1|TRBD2|-|TRBJ2-7
TGTGCCAGCAGCAGCGGGATCGTCTACGAGCAGTACTTC
CASSSGIVYEQYF
>TRBV6-1|-|-|TRBJ2-1
TGTGCCAGCAGAGCTTGGACTCACAATGAGCAGTTCTTC
CASRAWTHNEQFF